The entry below gives a single TCR beta chain sequence along with its context. As yet, its antigen is unknown. Generated by immunoSEQ multiplex PCR, the TCRdb table keeps only in-frame clones and is missing some. The data contain about 390,000 clones, 75% to 90% of them singletons. The data originate from a study of Ad26.COV2.S vaccination and SARS-CoV-2 variants. Study results and caveats: Vaccinated individuals (as opposed to placebo recipients) had higher spike-specific TCR breadth. Analytic work on TCR breadth and depth might have understated the full extent of total T cell responses.

V lost 1 base and J lost 5; bases outside the gene matches: 5. Germline loops: CDR1 GTSNPN, CDR2 SVGIG (reference sequence). The CDR3 is 14 amino acids. Treatment described: about 20 received Ad26.COV2.S at low or high dose, single or two shots; roughly five received placebo; per-sample allocation not given. Samples came from day 63 after the first vaccine or placebo injection. In Boston, the donor was an adult between 18-55 years of age. The study used a vaccine consisting of an Ad26 vector that expressed Wuhan-strain SARS-CoV-2 spike. This receptor was taken from a person between 18 and 65 years old who received the Ad26.COV2.S COVID-19 vaccine or a placebo. V usage is TRBV30 and J usage is TRBJ2-1; 7 nucleotides agree with TRBD1. Sequencing used peripheral blood, obtained in a trial of Ad26.COV2.S vaccine versus placebo. CDR3 amino acids: CAWSAKGADNEQFF. CDR3 nucleotide sequence: TGTGCCTGGAGTGCCAAGGGGGCAGACAATGAGCAGTTCTTC.